This T cell receptor beta chain was identified in a study of T cell responses to AZD1222 COVID-19 vaccine. Regarding the study as a whole: Most donors were white British and more were female, and clonal diversity was possibly underestimated. Vaccine-associated CD4 TCRs spanned spike, dominant at 160-218 and 743-854. Only a handful of AZD1222 recipients, roughly six in all, had baseline seropositivity. Epitopes outside B.1.351 and B.1.1.7 mutated regions reportedly drew nearly half of spike TCRs.

Trimming left V 5 bases short and J 4 bases short, with 14 bases between. The germline CDR1 and CDR2 sequences are MDHEN and SYDVKM. The CDR3 is 15 amino acids. Comment on this clone: What it binds is not known.

Libraries were prepared by immunoSEQ multiplex PCR; TCRdb keeps only in-frame clonotypes and omits some of them. The sample includes some 75,000 clones, approximately 91% of them seen just once. This chain connects TRBV28 to TRBJ1-4; tentative D call: TRBD1 (5 bases). Sequenced here: peripheral blood, sampled on day 0 of AZD1222 vaccination. The receptor's source is an adult in good health. CDR3 in amino acids: CASSPTRGFNEKLFF. DNA of the CDR3: TGTGCCAGCAGTCCCACCCGGGGCTTTAATGAAAAACTGTTTTTT.